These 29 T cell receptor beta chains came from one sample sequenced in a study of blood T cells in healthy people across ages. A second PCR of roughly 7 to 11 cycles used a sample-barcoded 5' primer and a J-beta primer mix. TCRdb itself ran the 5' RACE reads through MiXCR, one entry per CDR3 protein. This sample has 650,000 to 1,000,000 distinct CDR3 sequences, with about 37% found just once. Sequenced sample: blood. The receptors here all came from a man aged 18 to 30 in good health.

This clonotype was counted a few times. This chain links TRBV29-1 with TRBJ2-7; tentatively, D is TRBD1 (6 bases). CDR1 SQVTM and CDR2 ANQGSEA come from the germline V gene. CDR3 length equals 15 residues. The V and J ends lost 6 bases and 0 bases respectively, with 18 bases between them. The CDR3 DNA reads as TGCAGCGTAGGTACCGGACAGACCAGCTCCTACGAGCAGTACTTC. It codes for CSVGTGQTSSYEQYF.

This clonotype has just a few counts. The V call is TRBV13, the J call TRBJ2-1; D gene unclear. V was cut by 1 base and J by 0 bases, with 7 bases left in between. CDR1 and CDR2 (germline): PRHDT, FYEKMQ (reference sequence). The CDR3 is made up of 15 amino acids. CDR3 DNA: TGTGCCAGCAGCTTAGAACAAACCTCCTACAATGAGCAGTTCTTC. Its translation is CASSLEQTSYNEQFF.

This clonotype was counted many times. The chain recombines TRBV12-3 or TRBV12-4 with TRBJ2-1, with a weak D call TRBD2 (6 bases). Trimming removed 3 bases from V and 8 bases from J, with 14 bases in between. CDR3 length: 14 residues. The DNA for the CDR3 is TGTGCCAGCAGTTTCGGGGGAGCCCCCCATGAGCAGTTCTTC. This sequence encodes CASSFGGAPHEQFF.

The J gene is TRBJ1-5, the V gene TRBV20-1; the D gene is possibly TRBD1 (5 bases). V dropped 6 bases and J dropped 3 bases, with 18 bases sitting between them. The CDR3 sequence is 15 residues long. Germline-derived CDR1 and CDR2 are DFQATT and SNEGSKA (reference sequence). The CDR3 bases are TGCAGTGCCCATAAGGGGAGGGGCGACAATCAGCCCCAGCATTTT. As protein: CSAHKGRGDNQPQHF.

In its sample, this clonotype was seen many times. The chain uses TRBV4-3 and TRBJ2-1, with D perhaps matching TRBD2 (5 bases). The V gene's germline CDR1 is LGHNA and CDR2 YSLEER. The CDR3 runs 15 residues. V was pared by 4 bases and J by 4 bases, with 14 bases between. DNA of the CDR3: TGCGCCAGCAGCCCGAACCGGGAACCTTACAATGAGCAGTTCTTC. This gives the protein CASSPNREPYNEQFF.

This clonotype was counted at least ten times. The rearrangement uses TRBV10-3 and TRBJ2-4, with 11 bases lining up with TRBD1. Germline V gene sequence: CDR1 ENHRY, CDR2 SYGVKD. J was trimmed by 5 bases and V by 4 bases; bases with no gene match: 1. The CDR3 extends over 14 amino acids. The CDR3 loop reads CAISAGQGENIQYF. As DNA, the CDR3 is TGTGCCATCAGTGCGGGACAGGGGGAAAACATTCAGTACTTC.

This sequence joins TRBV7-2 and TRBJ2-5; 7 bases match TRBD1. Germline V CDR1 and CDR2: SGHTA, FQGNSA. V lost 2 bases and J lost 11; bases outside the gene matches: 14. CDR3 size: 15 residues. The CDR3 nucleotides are TGTGCCAGCAGCTTATCAGGGGGTGATTACAATGAGCAGTACTTC. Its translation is CASSLSGGDYNEQYF.

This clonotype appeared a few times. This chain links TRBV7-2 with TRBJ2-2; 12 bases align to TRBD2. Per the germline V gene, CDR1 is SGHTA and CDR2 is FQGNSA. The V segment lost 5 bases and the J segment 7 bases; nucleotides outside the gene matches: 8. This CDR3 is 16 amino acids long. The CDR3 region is CASSILAGGRGGELFF. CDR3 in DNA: TGTGCCAGCAGCATTCTAGCGGGGGGGCGCGGCGGGGAGCTGTTTTTT.

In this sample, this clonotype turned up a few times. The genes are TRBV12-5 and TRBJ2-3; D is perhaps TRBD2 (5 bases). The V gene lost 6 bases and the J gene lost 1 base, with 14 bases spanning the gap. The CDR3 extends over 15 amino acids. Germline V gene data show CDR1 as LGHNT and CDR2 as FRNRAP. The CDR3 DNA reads TGTGCTAGTGGAATGGACTTTTTAGGCACAGATACGCAGTATTTT. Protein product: CASGMDFLGTDTQYF.

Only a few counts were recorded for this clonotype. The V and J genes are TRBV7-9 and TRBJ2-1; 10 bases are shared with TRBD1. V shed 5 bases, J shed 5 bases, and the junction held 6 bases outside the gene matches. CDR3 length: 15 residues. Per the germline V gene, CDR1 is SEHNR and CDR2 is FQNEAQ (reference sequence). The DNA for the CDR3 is TGTGCCAGCAGCCGGTTGGGACAGGGGAACAATGAGCAGTTCTTC. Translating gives CASSRLGQGNNEQFF.

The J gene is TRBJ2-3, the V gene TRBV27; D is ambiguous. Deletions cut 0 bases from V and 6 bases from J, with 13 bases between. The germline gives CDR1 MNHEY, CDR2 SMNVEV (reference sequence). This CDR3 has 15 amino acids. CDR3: CASSLSMATADTQYF. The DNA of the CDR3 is TGTGCCAGCAGTTTATCGATGGCTACCGCGGATACGCAGTATTTT.

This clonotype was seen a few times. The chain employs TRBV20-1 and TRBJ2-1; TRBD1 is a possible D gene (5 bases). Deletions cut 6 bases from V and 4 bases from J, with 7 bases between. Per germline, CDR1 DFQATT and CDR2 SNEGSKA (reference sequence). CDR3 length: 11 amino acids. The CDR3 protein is CSATEYNEQFF. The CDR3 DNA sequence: TGCAGTGCGACAGAGTACAATGAGCAGTTCTTC.

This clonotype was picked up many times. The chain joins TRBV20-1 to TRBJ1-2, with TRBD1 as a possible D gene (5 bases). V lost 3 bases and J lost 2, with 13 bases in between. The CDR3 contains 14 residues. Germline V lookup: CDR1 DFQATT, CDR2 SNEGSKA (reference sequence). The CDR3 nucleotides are TGCAGTGCTAGTAGGCCGGGGCTGAACTATGGCTACACCTTC. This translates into CSASRPGLNYGYTF.

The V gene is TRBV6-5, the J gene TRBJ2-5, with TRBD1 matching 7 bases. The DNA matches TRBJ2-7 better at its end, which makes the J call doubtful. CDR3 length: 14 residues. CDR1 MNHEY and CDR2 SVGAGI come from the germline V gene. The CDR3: CASRRKTGPHEQYF. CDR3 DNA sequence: TGTGCCAGCAGGCGAAAGACAGGGCCTCACGAGCAGTACTTC.

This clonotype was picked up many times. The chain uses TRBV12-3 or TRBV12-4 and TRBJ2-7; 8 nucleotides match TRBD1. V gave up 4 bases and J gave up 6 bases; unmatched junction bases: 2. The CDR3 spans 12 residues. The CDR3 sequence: CASSSTGVEQYF. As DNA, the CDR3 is TGTGCCAGCAGTTCGACAGGGGTCGAGCAGTACTTC.

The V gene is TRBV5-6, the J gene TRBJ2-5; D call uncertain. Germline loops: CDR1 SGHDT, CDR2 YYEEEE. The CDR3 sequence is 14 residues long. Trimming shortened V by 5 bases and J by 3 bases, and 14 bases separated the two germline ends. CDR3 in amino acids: CASSLIQTKETQYF. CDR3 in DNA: TGTGCCAGCAGTTTAATCCAGACAAAAGAGACCCAGTACTTC.

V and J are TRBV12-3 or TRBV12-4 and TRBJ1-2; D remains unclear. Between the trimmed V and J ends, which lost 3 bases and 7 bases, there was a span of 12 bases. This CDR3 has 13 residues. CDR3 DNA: TGTGCCAGCAGTTTGGAAGGGTCAGGTGGCTACACCTTC. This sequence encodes CASSLEGSGGYTF.

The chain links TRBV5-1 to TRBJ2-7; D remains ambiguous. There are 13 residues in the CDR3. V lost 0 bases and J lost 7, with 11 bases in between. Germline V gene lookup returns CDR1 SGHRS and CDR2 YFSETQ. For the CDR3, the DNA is TGCGCCAGCAGCTTGGTGGATGACAATGAGCAGTACTTC. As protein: CASSLVDDNEQYF.

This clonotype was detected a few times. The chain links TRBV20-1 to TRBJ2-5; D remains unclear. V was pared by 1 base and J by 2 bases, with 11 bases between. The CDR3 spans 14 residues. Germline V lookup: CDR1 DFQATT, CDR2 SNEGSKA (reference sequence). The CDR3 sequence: CSARAWQNQETQYF. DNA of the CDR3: TGCAGTGCTAGAGCGTGGCAGAATCAAGAGACCCAGTACTTC.

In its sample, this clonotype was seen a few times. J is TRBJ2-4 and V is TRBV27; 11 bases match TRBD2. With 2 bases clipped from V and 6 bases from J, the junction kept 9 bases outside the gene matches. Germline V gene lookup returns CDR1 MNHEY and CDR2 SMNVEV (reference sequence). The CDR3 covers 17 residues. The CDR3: CASSLLGSGGVRNIQYF. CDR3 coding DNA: TGTGCCAGCAGTTTACTGGGTAGCGGGGGGGTCCGAAACATTCAGTACTTC.

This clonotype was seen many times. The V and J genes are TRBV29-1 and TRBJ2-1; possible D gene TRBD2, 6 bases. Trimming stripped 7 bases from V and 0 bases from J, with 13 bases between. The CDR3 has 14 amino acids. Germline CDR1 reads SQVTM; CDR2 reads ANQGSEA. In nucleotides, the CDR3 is TGCAGCGGCCGGGACTCTAGCTCCTACAATGAGCAGTTCTTC. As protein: CSGRDSSSYNEQFF.

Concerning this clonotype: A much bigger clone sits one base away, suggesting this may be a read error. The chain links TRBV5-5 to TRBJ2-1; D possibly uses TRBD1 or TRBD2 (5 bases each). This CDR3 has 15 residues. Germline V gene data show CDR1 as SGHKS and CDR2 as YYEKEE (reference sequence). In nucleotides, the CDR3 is TGTGCCAGCAGCTTACGACAGTTAGACTACCATGAGCAGTTCTTC. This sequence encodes CASSLRQLDYHEQFF.

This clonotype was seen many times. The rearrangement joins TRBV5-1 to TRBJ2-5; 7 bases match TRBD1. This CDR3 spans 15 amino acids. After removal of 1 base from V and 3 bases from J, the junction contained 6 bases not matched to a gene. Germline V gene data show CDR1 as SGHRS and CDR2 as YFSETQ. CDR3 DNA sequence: TGCGCCAGCAGCTTGTCACAGGGGTGGGAAGAGACCCAGTACTTC. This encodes CASSLSQGWEETQYF.

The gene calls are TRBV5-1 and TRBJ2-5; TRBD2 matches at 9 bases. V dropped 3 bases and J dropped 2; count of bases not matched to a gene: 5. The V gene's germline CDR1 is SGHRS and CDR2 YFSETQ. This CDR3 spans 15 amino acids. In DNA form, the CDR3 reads TGCGCCAGCAGCTGGGGGACTAGCTTACAAGAGACCCAGTACTTC. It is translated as CASSWGTSLQETQYF.

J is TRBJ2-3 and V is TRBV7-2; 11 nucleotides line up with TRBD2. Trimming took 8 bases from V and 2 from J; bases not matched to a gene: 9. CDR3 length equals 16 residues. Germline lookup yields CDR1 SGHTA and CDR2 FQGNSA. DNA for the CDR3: TGTGCCAGCGGCGACGGACTAGCGGGCAACACAGATACGCAGTATTTT. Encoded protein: CASGDGLAGNTDTQYF.

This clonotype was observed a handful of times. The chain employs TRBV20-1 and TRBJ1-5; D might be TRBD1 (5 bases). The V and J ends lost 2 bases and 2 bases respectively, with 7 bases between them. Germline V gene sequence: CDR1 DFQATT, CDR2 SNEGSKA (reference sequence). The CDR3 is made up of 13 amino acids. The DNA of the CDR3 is TGCAGTGCTAGATTGGGGGGCAATCAGCCCCAGCATTTT. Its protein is CSARLGGNQPQHF.

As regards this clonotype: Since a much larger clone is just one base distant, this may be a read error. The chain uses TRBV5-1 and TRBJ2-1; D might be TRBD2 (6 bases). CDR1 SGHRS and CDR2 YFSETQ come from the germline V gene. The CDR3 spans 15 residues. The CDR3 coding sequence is TGCGCCAACAGCGTGGAGGGTCGGCAGTACAATGAGCAGTTCTTC. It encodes CANSVEGRQYNEQFF.

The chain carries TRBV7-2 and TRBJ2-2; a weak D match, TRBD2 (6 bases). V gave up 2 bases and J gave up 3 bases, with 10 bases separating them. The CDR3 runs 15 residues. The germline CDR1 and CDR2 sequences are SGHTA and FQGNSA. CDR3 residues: CASSLLGLDTGELFF. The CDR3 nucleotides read TGTGCCAGCAGCTTATTGGGACTTGACACCGGGGAGCTGTTTTTT.

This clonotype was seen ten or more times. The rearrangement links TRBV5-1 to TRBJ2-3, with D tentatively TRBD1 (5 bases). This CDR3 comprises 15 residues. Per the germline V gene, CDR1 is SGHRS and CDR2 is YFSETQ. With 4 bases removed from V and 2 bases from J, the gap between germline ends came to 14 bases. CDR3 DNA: TGCGCCAGCAGCAGAACCACAGGAACCACAGATACGCAGTATTTT. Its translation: CASSRTTGTTDTQYF.